This T cell receptor beta chain was obtained from a study of CD8 T cells in ankylosing spondylitis. This clonotype was recorded at least ten times. TCRdb redid the calling of the 5' RACE reads with MiXCR, one entry per CDR3 protein. This sample yields 250,000 or so distinct CDR3 sequences, of which over 9.5% are seen a single time; about 3% belongs to the top ten. The germline V gene encodes CDR1 SGHRS and CDR2 YFSETQ. Trimming stripped 0 bases from V and 4 bases from J, with 14 bases between. This CDR3 has 16 residues. The chain uses TRBV5-1 and TRBJ1-5, with D possibly matching TRBD1 (6 bases). What was sequenced was blood, either unsorted or a sorted T cell fraction (not recorded which). The receptor's source is a male donor with ankylosing spondylitis or in good health (not recorded which). The CDR3 DNA sequence: TGCGCCAGCAGCTTGGATCCCACAGGGCCTAATCAGCCCCAGCATTTT. Protein sequence: CASSLDPTGPNQPQHF.